This T cell receptor (beta chain) was recorded in a study of T cell responses to AZD1222 COVID-19 vaccine. Across the whole study: Both about-4-week and about-12-week second-dose recipients were combined.

About this clone: Its specificity is unknown.

Regarding the study as a whole: Clonal diversity may have been underestimated, and the donors were mostly white British, with more females than males. Researchers report vaccine-associated CD4 TCRs spanning spike, with dominance at 160-218 and 743-854. Recipients of two AZD1222 doses showed rising Spike-specific TCR breadth and depth.

The table came from immunoSEQ multiplex PCR; TCRdb's copy has only in-frame clones and leaves some out. The sample carries tens of thousands of clones, over 75% recorded once. Germline CDR1 and CDR2: SGDLS and YYNGEE. The CDR3 is made up of 14 amino acids. V gave up 2 bases and J gave up 7 bases; unmatched junction bases: 5. The gene calls are TRBV9 and TRBJ1-1; 10 bases map to TRBD1. The TCR sequence derives from an adult in good health. Sequences were derived from peripheral blood, sampled on day 0 of AZD1222 vaccination. CDR3 sequence (DNA): TGTGCCAGCAGCGTGGACCGGGACAGGGGTGAAGCTTTCTTT. Translating it yields CASSVDRDRGEAFF.